These 6 T cell receptor beta chains originate from one sample sequenced in a study of cytomegalovirus exposure and HLA in healthy donors. PCR amplification relied on 60 Vbeta primers (plus 13 Jbeta primers). Clones were sequenced by immunoSEQ multiplex PCR, and TCRdb holds only the in-frame ones, with some missing. The sample records about 68,000 clones, 75% to 90% being singletons. The sequenced material came from PBMCs. Receptor source: a human donor in good health.

J is TRBJ1-4 and V is TRBV18; 10 nucleotides align to TRBD1. V was pared by 6 bases and J by 3 bases, with 7 bases of the junction left unmatched. Germline values: CDR1 KGHSH, CDR2 LQKENI. The CDR3 is 16 amino acids. CDR3 region: CASSPGQGLANEKLFF. CDR3 DNA: TGTGCCAGCTCGCCGGGACAGGGGCTGGCTAATGAAAAACTGTTTTTT.

This clone was detected only once. The chain combines TRBV28 with TRBJ1-6, with D maybe TRBD1 (5 bases). The CDR3 totals 14 residues. The germline CDR1 and CDR2 sequences are MDHEN and SYDVKM. Trimming cost V 9 bases and J 5 bases, with 14 bases left between them. The CDR3 coding sequence is TGTGCCAGTCGGGGACTCCCTAATAATTCACCCCTCCACTTT. This encodes CASRGLPNNSPLHF.

The chain combines TRBV9 with TRBJ2-3; 9 nucleotides line up with TRBD1. V lost 4 bases, J lost 3 bases, and 6 bases stayed unmatched. The CDR3 runs 15 residues. Germline-derived CDR1 and CDR2 are SGDLS and YYNGEE. In nucleotides, the CDR3 is TGTGCCAGCAGCAAACGGACAGGGGAGACAGATACGCAGTATTTT. Translated, it gives CASSKRTGETDTQYF.

This chain connects TRBV6-1 to TRBJ1-4; no reliable D call. This CDR3 is 13 amino acids long. Looked up from germline, CDR1 is MNHNS and CDR2 is SASEGT. Deletions cut 7 bases from V and 1 base from J, with 7 bases between. CDR3 nucleotides: TGTGCCAGCATAGCGGAAACTAATGAAAAACTGTTTTTT. Protein product: CASIAETNEKLFF.

V usage is TRBV5-1 and J usage is TRBJ1-4; 9 bases fit TRBD1. With 4 bases clipped from V and 5 bases from J, the junction kept 6 bases outside the gene matches. Germline V CDR1 and CDR2: SGHRS, YFSETQ. The CDR3 loop spans 15 amino acids. CDR3: CASSVDGTGNEKLFF. The CDR3 nucleotides are TGCGCCAGCAGCGTAGACGGGACAGGGAATGAAAAACTGTTTTTT. The full variable domain, with the rest looked up from reference TRBV5-1 and TRBJ1-4, is KAGVTQTPRYLIKTRGQQVTLSCSPISGHRSVSWYQQTPGQGLQFLFEYFSETQRNKGNFPGRFSGRQFSNSRSEMNVSTLELGDSALYLCASSVDGTGNEKLFFGSGTQLSVL.

V gene TRBV19 combines with J gene TRBJ2-2, with unresolved D. Germline CDR1 is LNHDA and CDR2 is SQIVND (reference sequence). V was clipped by 1 base and J by 4 bases, with 16 bases between them. This CDR3 spans 17 amino acids. CDR3 DNA: TGTGCCAGTAGTATAGTCCAGGAACCAGGAACCACCGGGGAGCTGTTTTTT. It codes for CASSIVQEPGTTGELFF.